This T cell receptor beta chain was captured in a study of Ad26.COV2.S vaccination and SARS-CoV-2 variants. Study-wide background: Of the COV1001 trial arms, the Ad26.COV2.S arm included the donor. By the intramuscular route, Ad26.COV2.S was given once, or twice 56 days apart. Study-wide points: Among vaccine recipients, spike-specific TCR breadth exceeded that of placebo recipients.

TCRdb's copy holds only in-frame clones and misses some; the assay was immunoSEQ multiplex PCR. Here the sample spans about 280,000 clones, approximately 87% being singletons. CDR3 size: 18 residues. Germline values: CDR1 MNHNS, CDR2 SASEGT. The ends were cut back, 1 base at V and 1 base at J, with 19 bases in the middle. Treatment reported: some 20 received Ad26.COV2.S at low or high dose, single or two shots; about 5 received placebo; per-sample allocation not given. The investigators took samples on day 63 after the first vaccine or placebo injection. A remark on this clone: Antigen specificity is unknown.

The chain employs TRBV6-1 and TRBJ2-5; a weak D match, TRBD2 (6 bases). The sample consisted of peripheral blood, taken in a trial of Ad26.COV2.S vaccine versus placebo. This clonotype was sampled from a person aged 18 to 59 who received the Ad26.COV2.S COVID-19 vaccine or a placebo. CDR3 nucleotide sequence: TGTGCCAGCAGTGAAGGGGGTTGGTACGGGAGAGGCCAAGAGACCCAGTACTTC. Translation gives CASSEGGWYGRGQETQYF.